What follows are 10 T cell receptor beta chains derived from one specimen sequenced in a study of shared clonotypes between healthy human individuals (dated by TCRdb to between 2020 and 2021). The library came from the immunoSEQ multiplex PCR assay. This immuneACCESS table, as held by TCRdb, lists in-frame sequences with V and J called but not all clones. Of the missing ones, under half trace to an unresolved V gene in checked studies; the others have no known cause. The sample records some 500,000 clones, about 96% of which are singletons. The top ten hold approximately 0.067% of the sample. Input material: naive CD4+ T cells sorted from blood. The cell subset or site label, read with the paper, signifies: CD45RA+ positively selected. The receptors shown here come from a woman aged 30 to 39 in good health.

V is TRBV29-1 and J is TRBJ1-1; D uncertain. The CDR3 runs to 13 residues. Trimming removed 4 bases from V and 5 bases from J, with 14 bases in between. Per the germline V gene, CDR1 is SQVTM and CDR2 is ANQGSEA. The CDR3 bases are TGCAGCGTTGCCAAAAATGAGATAACTGAAGCTTTCTTT. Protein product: CSVAKNEITEAFF.

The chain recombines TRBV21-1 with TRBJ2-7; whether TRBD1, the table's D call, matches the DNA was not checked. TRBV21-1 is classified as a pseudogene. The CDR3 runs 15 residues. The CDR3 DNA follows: TGTGCCAGCAGCGACAATCACAGGGAAAACTACGAGCAGTACTTC. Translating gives CASSDNHRENYEQYF.

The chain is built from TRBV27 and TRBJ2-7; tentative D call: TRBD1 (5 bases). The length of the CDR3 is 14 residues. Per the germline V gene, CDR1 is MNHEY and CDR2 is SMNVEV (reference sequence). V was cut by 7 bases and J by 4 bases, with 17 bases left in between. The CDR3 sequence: CASTYMAGPYEQYF. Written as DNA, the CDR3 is TGTGCCAGCACCTATATGGCAGGGCCGTACGAGCAGTACTTC.

The CDR3 region is CASGLVLAGNTDTQYF. The DNA of the CDR3 is TGTGCTAGTGGTTTGGTACTAGCGGGAAACACAGATACGCAGTATTTT. This rearrangement joins TRBV12-5 to TRBJ2-3, with 10 bases identical to TRBD2. Per the germline V gene, CDR1 is LGHNT and CDR2 is FRNRAP. CDR3 length equals 16 residues. J lost 2 bases, V lost 0 bases, and 2 bases had no gene match. Full variable domain (remainder filled in from reference TRBV12-5 and TRBJ2-3): DARVTQTPRHKVTEMGQEVTMRCQPILGHNTVFWYRQTMMQGLELLAYFRNRAPLDDSGMPKDRFSAEMPDATLATLKIQPSEPRDSAVYFCASGLVLAGNTDTQYFGPGTRLTVL.

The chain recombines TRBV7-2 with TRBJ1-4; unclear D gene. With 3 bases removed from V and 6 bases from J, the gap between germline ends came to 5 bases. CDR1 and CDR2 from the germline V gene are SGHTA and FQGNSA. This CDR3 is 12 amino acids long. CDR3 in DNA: TGTGCCAGCAGCTTTGGGTATGAAAAACTGTTTTTT. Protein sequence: CASSFGYEKLFF.

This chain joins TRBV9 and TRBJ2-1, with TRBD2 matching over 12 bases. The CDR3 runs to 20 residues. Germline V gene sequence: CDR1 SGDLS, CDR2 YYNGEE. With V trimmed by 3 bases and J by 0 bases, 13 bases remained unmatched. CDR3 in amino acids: CASSAMGGLAGGSSYNEQFF. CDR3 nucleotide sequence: TGTGCCAGCAGCGCCATGGGCGGGCTAGCGGGGGGGAGCTCCTACAATGAGCAGTTCTTC.

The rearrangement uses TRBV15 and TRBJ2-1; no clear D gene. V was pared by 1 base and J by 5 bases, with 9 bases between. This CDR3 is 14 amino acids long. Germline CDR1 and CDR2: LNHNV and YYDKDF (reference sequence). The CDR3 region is CATSRGGRDNEQFF. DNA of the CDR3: TGTGCCACCAGCAGAGGGGGAAGAGACAATGAGCAGTTCTTC. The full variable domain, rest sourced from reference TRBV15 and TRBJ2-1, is DAMVIQNPRYQVTQFGKPVTLSCSQTLNHNVMYWYQQKSSQAPKLLFHYYDKDFNNEADTPDNFQSRRPNTSFCFLDIRSPGLGDTAMYLCATSRGGRDNEQFFGPGTRLTVL.

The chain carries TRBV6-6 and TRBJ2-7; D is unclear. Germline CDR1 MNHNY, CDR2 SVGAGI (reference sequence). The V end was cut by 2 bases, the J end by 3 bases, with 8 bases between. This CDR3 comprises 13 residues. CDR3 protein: CASSYRSGYEQYF. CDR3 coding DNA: TGTGCCAGCAGTTACCGGTCCGGCTACGAGCAGTACTTC.

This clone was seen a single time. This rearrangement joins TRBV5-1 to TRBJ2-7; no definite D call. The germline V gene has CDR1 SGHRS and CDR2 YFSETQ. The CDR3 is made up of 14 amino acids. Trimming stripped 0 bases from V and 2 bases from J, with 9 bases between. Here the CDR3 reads CASSLGSDPYEQYF. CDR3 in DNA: TGCGCCAGCAGCTTGGGTTCGGATCCCTACGAGCAGTACTTC.

CDR3 nucleotide sequence: TGTGCCAGCAGCCCCTTTTGGGGGGCCCGGTCCTTAAGTGAAAAACTGTTTTTT. Its protein product is CASSPFWGARSLSEKLFF. The genes are TRBV4-2 and TRBJ1-4; weak D call: TRBD1 (6 bases). With 4 bases removed from V and 7 bases from J, the gap between germline ends came to 25 bases. This CDR3 comprises 18 residues. Germline CDR1 and CDR2: LGHNA and YNFKEQ.